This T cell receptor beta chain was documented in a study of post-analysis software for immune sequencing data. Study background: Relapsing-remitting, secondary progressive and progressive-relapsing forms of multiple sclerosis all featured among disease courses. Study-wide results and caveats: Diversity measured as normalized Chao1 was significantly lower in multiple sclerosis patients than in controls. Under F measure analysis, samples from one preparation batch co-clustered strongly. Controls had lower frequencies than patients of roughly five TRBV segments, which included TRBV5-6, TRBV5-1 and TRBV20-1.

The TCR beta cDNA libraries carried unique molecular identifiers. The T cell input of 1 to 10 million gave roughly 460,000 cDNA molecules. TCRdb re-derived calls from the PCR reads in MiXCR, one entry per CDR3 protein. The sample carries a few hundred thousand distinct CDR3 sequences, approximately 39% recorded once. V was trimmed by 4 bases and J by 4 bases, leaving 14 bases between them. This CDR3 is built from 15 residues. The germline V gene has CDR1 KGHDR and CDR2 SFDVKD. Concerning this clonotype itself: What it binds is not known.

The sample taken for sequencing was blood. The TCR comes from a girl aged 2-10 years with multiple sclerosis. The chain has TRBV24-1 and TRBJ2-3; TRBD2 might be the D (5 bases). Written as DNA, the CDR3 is TGTGCCACCAGTGACGGACGGGGTACCGCAGATACGCAGTATTTT. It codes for CATSDGRGTADTQYF.